The sequence of this T cell receptor beta chain was determined in a study of blood T cells in healthy people across ages. There are a few counts of this clonotype. The antigen remains unidentified. It was with a sample-barcoded 5' primer and a J-beta primer mix that a second PCR of about 7 to 12 cycles was run. A template-switch adaptor with 12 random nucleotides tagged each cDNA molecule. One entry per CDR3 protein results from TCRdb running MiXCR on the 5' RACE reads. The data contain fewer than 800,000 distinct CDR3 sequences, approximately 25% of them singletons. General study points: Diversity was estimated from one million T cells, and these estimates were considered underestimates.

Germline V gene data show CDR1 as MGHDK and CDR2 as SYGVNS. The CDR3 loop spans 14 amino acids. These same records also appear under a second study, on T cells of mothers and their children. That paper states: In the second PCR, M1S primer introduced barcodes and 2-4 random bases.

This TCR was sampled from a boy aged 5-17 years in good health. Sequenced: blood. This chain connects TRBV25-1 to TRBJ2-5, with 7 bases aligning to TRBD2. The tail of the sequence fits TRBJ2-7 better, so the J call may be wrong. The CDR3 protein is CASSEFGGSYEQYF. For the CDR3, the DNA is TGTGCCAGCAGTGAGTTCGGGGGGAGCTACGAGCAGTACTTC.